This TCR beta chain appears in the sequencing data of a study of T cells in Graves' hyperthyroidism and ophthalmopathy (dated by TCRdb to the late 2010s). The study in broad terms: Peripheral blood was sampled at the time of initial diagnosis, prior to any treatment. TCR V-J signatures able to tell the groups apart were searched for in a discovery cohort of about a hundred patients, of whom around 42 had Graves' ophthalmopathy and around 57 had stable Graves' hyperthyroidism. Prospective prediction of ophthalmopathy was tested in an independent validation cohort of fewer than 20 hyperthyroidism patients and roughly 16 patients who later progressed to ophthalmopathy. For training and testing, the 100 or so patients in the discovery cohort were randomly divided in a 7:3 ratio. In about 6 Graves' hyperthyroidism patients, the study also compared T-cell repertoires from thyroid tissue with T-cell repertoires from blood. After sampling, hyperthyroidism patients received methimazole starting at 30 mg daily, and ophthalmopathy patients received high-dose intravenous methylprednisolone. TCR Vbeta CDR3 sequencing of approximately 140 peripheral blood samples (under 45 ophthalmopathy, 70 to 85 hyperthyroidism and roughly 17 progressor patients) is reported in the paper. Study-wide conclusions, independent of this receptor: Ophthalmopathy was separated from stable hyperthyroidism by a 13 V-J signature model, with over 85% sensitivity and approximately 81% specificity obtained in cross-validation and 80%/75% obtained in testing. In validation, the model predicted progression to ophthalmopathy a median of 6.5 months before onset, with roughly 70% sensitivity and 72.22% specificity. No statistical method was used to set the sample size in advance, and investigators knew the group allocation. Most expanded thyroid clonotypes (frequency above 0.001) were also found in blood, which suggests that blood repertoires may mirror thyroid immune responses.

The germline V gene encodes CDR1 WSHSY and CDR2 SAAADI. From the cysteine through the phenylalanine, the CDR3 covers 12 amino acids. Kept here is only the CDR3 DNA, which spans 36 bases and is read in frame from base 1. At the junction V is shortened by 6 bases and J by 2 bases, with 8 bases in between. The sample holds many counts of this clonotype. Its antigen remains unidentified. No quality values exist for individual bases; no much larger clone is one base distant. Amplification of TCR beta CDR3 regions was carried out from RNA transcripts. The TCR CDR3 was subjected to a first round of RT-PCR using the HTBI primer set and the Qiagen OneStep RT-PCR kit. A second multiplex PCR round built the libraries, followed by size selection and purification. Sequencing of the libraries was done on an Illumina HiSeq2000 using paired-end 100 bp reads. In the source study's methods: SOAPnuke was used to process the raw data, throwing out any read that contained adapters or uncalled bases, had a mean Phred below 15, or lacked an exact constant-primer or identifier match. COPE v1.2.5 was used to merge high-quality paired reads, and clonotypes were defined as unique nucleotide sequences. MiTCR v1.1 was used to align clonotypes to the IMGT TRBV, TRBD and TRBJ reference segments. Analysis was restricted to V-J combinations with a frequency above 0.0001, which covered approximately 99% of repertoires. A TCS score was defined as the ratio between F50 (clonal expansion) and ExV (chaos), using BLOSUM62-based TCRdist between CDR3 peptides within each V-J. Welch's t-statistics and random forest reduced some 510 V-J features to 10 to 15, which were used in a naive Bayes classifier (R e1071). Through fastp at Q25 and MiXCR, TCRdb rebuilt clones from the public reads, retaining in-frame beta chains. Rows with one shared CDR3 protein collapse into an entry with the most common genes and DNA. TCRdb, rather than the study authors, made the V and J calls. In this sample the table shows some 600,000 distinct CDR3 sequences, approximately 13% of which occur a single time. The ten largest account for more than 4.5% of the sample.

Hyperthyroidism patients were newly diagnosed, had a disease duration of under 2 months, and were aged 18 to 65 years. Patients with uncontrolled infections, other autoimmune diseases, pregnancy or lactation were excluded. Clinical symptoms, serum thyroxine and TRAb, thyroid ultrasound, and orbital computed tomography formed the basis for the diagnoses. For progressor patients, blood was drawn at the first diagnosis of hyperthyroidism, before any ophthalmopathy symptoms had appeared. PBMCs were isolated from 8 to 10 ml of fresh peripheral blood by Ficoll-Paque density gradient centrifugation. Patients classed as progressors first received a Graves' hyperthyroidism diagnosis and then went on to develop ophthalmopathy during follow-up. Total RNA was extracted with Trizol reagent, and quality was checked on an Agilent 2100 Bioanalyzer.

Material for sequencing was blood. The source is a woman aged 25-40 years with Graves' hyperthyroidism that later progressed to Graves' ophthalmopathy. This receptor chain uses TRBV10-2 and TRBJ2-7; TRBD1 is a weak D gene call, 5 bases matching. The CDR3 reads CASRKGAYEQYF. The nucleotides are TGCGCCAGCAGGAAAGGGGCCTACGAGCAGTACTTC.